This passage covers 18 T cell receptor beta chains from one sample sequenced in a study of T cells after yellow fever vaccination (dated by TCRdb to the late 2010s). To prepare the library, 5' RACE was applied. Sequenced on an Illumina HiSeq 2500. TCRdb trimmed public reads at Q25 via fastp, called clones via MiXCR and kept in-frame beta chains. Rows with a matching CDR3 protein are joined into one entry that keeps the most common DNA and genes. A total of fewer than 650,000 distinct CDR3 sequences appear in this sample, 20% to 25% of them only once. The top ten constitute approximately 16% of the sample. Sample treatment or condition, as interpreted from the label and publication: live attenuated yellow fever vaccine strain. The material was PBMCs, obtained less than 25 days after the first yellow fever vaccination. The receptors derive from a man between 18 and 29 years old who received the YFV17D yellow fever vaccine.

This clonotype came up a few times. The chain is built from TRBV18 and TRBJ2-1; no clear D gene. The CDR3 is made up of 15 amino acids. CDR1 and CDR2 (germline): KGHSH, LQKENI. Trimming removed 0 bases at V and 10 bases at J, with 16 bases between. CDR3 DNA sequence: TGTGCCAGCTCACCACCTGGACGGTGGGTGTGGGAGCAGTTCTTC. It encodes CASSPPGRWVWEQFF.

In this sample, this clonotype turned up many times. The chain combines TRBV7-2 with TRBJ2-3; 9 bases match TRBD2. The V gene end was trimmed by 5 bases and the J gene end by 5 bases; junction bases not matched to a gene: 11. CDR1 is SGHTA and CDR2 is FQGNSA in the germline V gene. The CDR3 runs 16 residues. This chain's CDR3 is CASSPGWRGGGDTQYF. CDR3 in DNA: TGTGCCAGCAGCCCAGGGTGGCGGGGGGGAGGAGATACGCAGTATTTT.

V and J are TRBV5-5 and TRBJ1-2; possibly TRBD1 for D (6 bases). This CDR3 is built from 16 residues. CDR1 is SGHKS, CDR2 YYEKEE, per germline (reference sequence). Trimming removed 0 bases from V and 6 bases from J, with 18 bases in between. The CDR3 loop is CASSLDGTPDGDGYTF. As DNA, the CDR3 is TGTGCCAGCAGCTTGGACGGGACACCTGACGGAGATGGCTACACCTTC.

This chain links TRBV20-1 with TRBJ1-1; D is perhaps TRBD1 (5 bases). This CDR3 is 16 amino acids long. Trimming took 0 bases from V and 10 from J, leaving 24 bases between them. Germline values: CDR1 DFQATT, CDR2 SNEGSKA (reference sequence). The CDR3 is CSARDQGRQGMWVAFF. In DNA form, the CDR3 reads TGCAGTGCTAGAGATCAAGGGCGGCAGGGAATGTGGGTAGCTTTCTTT.

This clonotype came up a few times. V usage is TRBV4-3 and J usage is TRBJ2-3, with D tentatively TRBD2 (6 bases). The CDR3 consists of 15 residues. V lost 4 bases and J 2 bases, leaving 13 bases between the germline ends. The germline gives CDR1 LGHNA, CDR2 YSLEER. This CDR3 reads CASSRSPDYTDTQYF. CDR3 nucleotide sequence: TGCGCCAGCAGCCGCTCCCCGGACTACACAGATACGCAGTATTTT.

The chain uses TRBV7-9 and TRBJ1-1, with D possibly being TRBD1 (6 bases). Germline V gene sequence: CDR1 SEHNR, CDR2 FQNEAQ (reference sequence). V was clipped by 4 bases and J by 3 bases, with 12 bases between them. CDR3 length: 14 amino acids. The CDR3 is CASSSDSFDTEAFF. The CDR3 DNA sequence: TGTGCCAGCAGCTCGGACAGTTTTGACACTGAAGCTTTCTTT.

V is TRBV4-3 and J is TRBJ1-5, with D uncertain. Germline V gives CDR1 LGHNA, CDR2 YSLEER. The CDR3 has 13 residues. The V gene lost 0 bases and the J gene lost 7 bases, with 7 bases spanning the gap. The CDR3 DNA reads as TGCGCCAGCAGCCAAGATTTTAAGCAGCCCCAGCATTTT. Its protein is CASSQDFKQPQHF.

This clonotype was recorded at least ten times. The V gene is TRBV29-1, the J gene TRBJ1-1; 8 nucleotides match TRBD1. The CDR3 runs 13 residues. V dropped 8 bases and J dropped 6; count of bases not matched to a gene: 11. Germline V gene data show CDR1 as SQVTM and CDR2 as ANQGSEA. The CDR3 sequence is CSTWGQGASEAFF. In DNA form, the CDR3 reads TGCAGCACCTGGGGGCAGGGGGCATCTGAAGCTTTCTTT.

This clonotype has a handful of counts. CDR3 DNA sequence: TGTGCCAGCAGTTACGAGGGGGACACTCAATACGAGCAGTACGTC. It is translated as CASSYEGDTQYEQYV. The J gene is TRBJ2-7, the V gene TRBV6-2 or TRBV6-3, with TRBD1 as a possible D gene (6 bases). The CDR3 spans 15 residues. The germline CDR1 and CDR2 sequences are MNHEY and SVGEGT. Trimming pared 2 bases from V and 4 bases from J, leaving 15 bases between.

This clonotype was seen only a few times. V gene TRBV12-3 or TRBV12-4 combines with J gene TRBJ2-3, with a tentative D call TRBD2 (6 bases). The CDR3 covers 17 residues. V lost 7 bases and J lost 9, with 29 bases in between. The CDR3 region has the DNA TGTGCCAGCACCAACTTCCAGGGACTGAACCCGGCGGACACGCAGTATTTT. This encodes CASTNFQGLNPADTQYF.

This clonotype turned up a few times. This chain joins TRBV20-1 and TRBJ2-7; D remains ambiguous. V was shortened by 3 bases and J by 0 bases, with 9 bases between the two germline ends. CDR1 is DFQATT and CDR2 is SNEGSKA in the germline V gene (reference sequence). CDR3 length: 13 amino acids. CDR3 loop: CSASGLGSYEQYF. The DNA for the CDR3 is TGCAGTGCTAGCGGTCTCGGCTCCTACGAGCAGTACTTC.

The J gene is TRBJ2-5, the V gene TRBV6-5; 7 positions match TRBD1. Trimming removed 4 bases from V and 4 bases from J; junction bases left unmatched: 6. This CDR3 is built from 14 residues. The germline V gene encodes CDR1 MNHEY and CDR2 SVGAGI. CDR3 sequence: CASSFNGQVETQYF. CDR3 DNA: TGTGCCAGCAGTTTCAACGGACAGGTAGAGACCCAGTACTTC.

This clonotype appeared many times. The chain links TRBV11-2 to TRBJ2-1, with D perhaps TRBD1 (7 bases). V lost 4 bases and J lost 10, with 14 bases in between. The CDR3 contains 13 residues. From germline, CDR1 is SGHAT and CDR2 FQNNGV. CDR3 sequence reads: CASSSQGGLEQFF. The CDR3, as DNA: TGTGCCAGCAGCTCCCAGGGGGGACTGGAGCAGTTCTTC.

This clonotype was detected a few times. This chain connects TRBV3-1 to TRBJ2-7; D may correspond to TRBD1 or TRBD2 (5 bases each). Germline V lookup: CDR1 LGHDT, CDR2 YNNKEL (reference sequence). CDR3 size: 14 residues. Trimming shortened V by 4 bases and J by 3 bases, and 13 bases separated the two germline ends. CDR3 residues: CASSPLGEIYEQYF. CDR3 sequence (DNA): TGTGCCAGCAGCCCCCTGGGGGAGATCTACGAGCAGTACTTC.

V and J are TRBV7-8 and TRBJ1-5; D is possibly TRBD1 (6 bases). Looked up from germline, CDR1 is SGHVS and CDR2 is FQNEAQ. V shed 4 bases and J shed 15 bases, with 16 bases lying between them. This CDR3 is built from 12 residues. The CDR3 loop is CASSSFQGKRHF. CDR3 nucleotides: TGTGCCAGCAGCTCATTCCAGGGGAAAAGGCATTTT.

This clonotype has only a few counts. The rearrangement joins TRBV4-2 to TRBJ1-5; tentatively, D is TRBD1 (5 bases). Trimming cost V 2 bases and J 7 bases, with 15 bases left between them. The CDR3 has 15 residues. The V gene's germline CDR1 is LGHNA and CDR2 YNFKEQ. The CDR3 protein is CASSQLWDGGQPQHF. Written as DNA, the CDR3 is TGTGCCAGCAGCCAACTTTGGGACGGAGGGCAGCCCCAGCATTTT.

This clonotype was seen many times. CDR3 bases: TGTGCCAGCTCCCCGGACAGTAGGGGCTACACCTTC. It is translated as CASSPDSRGYTF. The chain is built from TRBV18 and TRBJ1-2; D might be TRBD1 (6 bases). The CDR3 length is 12 residues. The germline V and J ends were trimmed by 6 bases and 8 bases, with 13 bases remaining between them. Per the germline V gene, CDR1 is KGHSH and CDR2 is LQKENI.

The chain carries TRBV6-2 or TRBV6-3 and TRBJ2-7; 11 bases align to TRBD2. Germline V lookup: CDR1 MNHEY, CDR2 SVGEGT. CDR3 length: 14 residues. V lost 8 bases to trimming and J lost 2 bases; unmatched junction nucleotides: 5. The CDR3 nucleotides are TGTGCCAGCCGACTAGCGGGACCGACCTACGAGCAGTACGTC. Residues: CASRLAGPTYEQYV.